A selection of T cell receptor beta chains follows, all from one sample in a study of shared clonotypes between healthy human individuals. Assay used: immunoSEQ multiplex PCR; TCRdb lists only in-frame clones, some missing. The sample carries about half a million clones, 81% recorded once. What was sequenced was PBMCs. These receptors were taken from a woman aged 40 to 50 in good health. Some clones in this sample may be carry-over from other donors' samples. CDR3s include the opening cysteine and the closing phenylalanine or tryptophan. A D gene is named only where the DNA matches it firmly. Clone size is stated in some rows and not others, as once, few, many or a class when expanded.

>TRBV30|TRBJ2-3|TRBD2|-
TGTGCCTGGGGACTAGCGGGAGGCACCGCCACGCAGTATTTT
CAWGLAGGTATQYF
>TRBV6-1|TRBJ2-5|-|once
TGTGCCAGCAGTGAAGCGGGTCTCCTAGAGACCCAGTACTTC
CASSEAGLLETQYF
>TRBV4-2|TRBJ1-1|-|-
TGTGCCAGCAGCCAAGTCGGAGGGCCGCCACGGAACACTGAAGCTTTCTTT
CASSQVGGPPRNTEAFF
>TRBV20-1|TRBJ1-3|-|few
TGCAGTGCTCCATCTGGAAACACCATATATTTT
CSAPSGNTIYF
>TRBV7-9|TRBJ2-5|-|-
TGTGCCAGCAGCTTTATAGGGTACCAAGAGACCCAGTACTTC
CASSFIGYQETQYF
>TRBV4-1|TRBJ2-5|TRBD2|-
TGCGCCAGCAGCCAAGATCGGGGTGGTAGCGGGACCCAAGAGACCCAGTACTTC
CASSQDRGGSGTQETQYF
>TRBV18|TRBJ1-3|TRBD1|-
TGTGCCAGCTCACCACCGGGACAGCAACTTGGAAACACCATATATTTT
CASSPPGQQLGNTIYF
>TRBV7-9|TRBJ1-4|TRBD1|-
TGTGCCAGCAGCCAGAATTCAGGACAGGGGAATGAAAAACTGTTTTTT
CASSQNSGQGNEKLFF
>TRBV29-1|TRBJ2-7|-|-
TGCAGCGTTGTGACAGACTACGAGCAGTACTTC
CSVVTDYEQYF
>TRBV18|TRBJ2-5|TRBD2|-
TGTGCCAGCTCACGGACTAGCGGGAGCCCGTACCAAGAGACCCAGTACTTC
CASSRTSGSPYQETQYF
>TRBV5-4|TRBJ1-2|TRBD1|many
TGTGCCAGCAGCCGGACAGGGGCCGTGCAACCTTACTATGGCTACACCTTC
CASSRTGAVQPYYGYTF
>TRBV18|TRBJ1-5|-|-
TGTGCCAGCTCACTGCGACAGGATCATAGCAATCAGCCCCAGCATTTT
CASSLRQDHSNQPQHF
>TRBV30|TRBJ2-1|-|-
TGTGCCTGGAGTAAAACAGGGAATGGGCAGTTCTTC
CAWSKTGNGQFF
>TRBV9|TRBJ2-7|TRBD1|once
TGTGCCAGCAGCGTAACCCGGGACAGTCCCTACGAGCAGTACTTC
CASSVTRDSPYEQYF